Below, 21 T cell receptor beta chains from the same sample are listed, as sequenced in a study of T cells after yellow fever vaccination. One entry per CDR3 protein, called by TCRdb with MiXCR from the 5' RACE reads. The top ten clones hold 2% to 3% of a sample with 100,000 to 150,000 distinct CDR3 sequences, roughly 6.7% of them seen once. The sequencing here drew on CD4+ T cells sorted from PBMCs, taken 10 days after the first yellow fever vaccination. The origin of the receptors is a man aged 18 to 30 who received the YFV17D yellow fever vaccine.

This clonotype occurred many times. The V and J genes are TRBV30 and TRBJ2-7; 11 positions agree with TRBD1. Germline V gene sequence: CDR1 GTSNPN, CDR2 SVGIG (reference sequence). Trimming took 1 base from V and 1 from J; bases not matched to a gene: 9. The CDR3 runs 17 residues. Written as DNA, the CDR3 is TGTGCCTGGAGTGCCGGACAGGGGGCGATAGGATCCTACGAGCAGTACTTC. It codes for CAWSAGQGAIGSYEQYF.

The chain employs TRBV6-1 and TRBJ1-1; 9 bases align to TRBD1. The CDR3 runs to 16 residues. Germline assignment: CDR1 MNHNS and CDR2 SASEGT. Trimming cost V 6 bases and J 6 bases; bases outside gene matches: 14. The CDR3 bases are TGTGCCAGCAGCCAAACGATCGGACAGGGGAGGCCTGAAGCTTTCTTT. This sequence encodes CASSQTIGQGRPEAFF.

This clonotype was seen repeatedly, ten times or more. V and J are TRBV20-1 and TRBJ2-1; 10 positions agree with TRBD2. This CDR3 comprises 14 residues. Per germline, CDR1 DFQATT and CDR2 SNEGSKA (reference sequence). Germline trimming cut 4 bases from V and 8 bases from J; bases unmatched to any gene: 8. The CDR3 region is CSATGLASRDEQFF. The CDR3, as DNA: TGCAGTGCTACGGGACTAGCGAGTCGCGATGAGCAGTTCTTC.

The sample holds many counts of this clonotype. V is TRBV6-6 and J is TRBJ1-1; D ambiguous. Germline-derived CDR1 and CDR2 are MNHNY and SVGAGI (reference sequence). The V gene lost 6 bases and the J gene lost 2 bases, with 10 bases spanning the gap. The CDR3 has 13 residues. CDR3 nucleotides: TGTGCCAGCAGCTATGCGACTAACACTGAAGCTTTCTTT. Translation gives CASSYATNTEAFF.

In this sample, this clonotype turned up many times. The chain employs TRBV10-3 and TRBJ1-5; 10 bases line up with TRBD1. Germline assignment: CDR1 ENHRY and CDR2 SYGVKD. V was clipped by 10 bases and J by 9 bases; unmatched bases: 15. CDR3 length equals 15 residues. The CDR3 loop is CATSRGDRGFRPQHF. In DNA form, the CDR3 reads TGTGCCACCTCCCGAGGGGACAGGGGCTTTCGGCCCCAGCATTTT.

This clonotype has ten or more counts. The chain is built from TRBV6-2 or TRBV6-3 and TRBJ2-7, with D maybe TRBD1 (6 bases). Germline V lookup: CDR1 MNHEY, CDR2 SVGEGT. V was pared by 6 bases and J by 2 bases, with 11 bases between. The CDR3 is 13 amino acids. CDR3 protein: CASRRQAPYEQYF. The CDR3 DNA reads TGTGCCAGCAGGAGACAGGCACCCTACGAGCAGTACTTC.

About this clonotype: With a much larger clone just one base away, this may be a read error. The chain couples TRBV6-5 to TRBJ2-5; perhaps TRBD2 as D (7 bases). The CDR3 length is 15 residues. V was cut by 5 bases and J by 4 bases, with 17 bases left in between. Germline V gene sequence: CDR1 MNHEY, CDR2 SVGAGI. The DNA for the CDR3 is TGTGCCAGCAGTGGACTCGAGGGAGGGGGAGAGACCCAGTACTTC. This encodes CASSGLEGGGETQYF.

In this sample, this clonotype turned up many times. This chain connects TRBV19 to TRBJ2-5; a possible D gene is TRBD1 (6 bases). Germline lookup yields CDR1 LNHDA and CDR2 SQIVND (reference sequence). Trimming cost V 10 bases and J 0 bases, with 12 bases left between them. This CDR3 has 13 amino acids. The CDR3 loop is CATSTGYQETQYF. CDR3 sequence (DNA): TGTGCCACTTCGACAGGATACCAAGAGACCCAGTACTTC.

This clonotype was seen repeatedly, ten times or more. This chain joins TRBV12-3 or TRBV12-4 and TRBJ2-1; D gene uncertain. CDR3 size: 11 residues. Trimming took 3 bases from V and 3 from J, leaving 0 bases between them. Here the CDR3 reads CASSFYNEQFF. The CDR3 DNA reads TGTGCCAGCAGTTTCTACAATGAGCAGTTCTTC.

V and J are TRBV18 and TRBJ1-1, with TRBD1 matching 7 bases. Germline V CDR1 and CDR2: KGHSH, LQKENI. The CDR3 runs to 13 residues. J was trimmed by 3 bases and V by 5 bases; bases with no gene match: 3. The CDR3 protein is CASSRTGYTEAFF. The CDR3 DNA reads TGTGCCAGCTCAAGGACAGGATACACTGAAGCTTTCTTT.

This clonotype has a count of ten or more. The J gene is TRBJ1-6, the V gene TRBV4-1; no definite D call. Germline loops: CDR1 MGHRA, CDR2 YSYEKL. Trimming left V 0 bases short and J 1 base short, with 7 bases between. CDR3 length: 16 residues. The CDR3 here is CASSQDRNSYNSPLHF. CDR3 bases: TGCGCCAGCAGCCAAGACCGCAATTCCTATAATTCACCCCTCCACTTT.

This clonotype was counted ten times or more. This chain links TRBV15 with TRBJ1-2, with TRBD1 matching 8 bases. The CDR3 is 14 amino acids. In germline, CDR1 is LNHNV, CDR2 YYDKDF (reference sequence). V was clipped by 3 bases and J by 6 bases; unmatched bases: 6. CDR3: CATSSRRGPNGYTF. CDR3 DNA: TGTGCCACCAGCAGCCGCAGGGGGCCGAATGGCTACACCTTC.

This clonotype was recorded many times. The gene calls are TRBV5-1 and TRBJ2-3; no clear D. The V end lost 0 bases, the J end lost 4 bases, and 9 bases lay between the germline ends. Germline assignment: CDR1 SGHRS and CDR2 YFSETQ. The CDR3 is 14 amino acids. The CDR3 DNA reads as TGCGCCAGCAGCTTGGGGCTAGGTGCAGATACGCAGTATTTT. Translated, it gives CASSLGLGADTQYF.

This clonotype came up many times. DNA of the CDR3: TGTGCCAGCCGGAGAGAAGAGACCCAGTACTTC. Its protein is CASRREETQYF. This rearrangement joins TRBV25-1 to TRBJ2-5; D gene ambiguous. CDR1 and CDR2 from the germline V gene are MGHDK and SYGVNS. The V end was cut by 8 bases, the J end by 3 bases, with 7 bases between. CDR3 length: 11 residues.

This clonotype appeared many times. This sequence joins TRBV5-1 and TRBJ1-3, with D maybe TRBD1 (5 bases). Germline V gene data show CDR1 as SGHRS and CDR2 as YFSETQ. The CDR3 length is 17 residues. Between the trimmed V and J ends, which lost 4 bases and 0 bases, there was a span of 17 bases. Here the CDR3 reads CASSPGYRPASGNTIYF. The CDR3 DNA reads TGCGCCAGCAGCCCAGGCTACAGGCCTGCCTCTGGAAACACCATATATTTT. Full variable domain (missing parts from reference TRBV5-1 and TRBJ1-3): KAGVTQTPRYLIKTRGQQVTLSCSPISGHRSVSWYQQTPGQGLQFLFEYFSETQRNKGNFPGRFSGRQFSNSRSEMNVSTLELGDSALYLCASSPGYRPASGNTIYFGEGSWLTVV.

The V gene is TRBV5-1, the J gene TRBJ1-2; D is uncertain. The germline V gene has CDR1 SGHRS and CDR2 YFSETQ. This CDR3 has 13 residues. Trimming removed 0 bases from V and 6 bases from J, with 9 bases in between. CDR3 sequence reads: CASSLGMVDGYTF. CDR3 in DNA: TGCGCCAGCAGCTTGGGAATGGTCGATGGCTACACCTTC.

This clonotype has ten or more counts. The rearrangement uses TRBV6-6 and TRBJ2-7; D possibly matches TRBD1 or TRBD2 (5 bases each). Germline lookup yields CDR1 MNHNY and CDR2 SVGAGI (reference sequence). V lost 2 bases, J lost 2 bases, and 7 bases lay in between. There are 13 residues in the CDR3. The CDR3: CASSYGGTYEQYF. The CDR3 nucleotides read TGTGCCAGCAGTTACGGGGGTACCTACGAGCAGTACTTC.

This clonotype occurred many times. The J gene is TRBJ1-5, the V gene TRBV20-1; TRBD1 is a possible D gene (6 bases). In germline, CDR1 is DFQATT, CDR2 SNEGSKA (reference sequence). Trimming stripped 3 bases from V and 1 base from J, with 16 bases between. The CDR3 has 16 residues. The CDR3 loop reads CSARVGGGQSNQPQHF. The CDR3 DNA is TGCAGTGCTAGGGTAGGAGGGGGGCAGAGCAATCAGCCCCAGCATTTT.

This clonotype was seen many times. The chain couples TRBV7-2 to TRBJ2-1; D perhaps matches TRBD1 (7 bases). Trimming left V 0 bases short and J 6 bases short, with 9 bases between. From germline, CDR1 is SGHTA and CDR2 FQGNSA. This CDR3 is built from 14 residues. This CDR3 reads CASSLARGANEQFF. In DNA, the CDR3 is TGTGCCAGCAGCTTAGCCAGGGGGGCCAATGAGCAGTTCTTC. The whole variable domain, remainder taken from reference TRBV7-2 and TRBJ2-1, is GAGVSQSPSNKVTEKGKDVELRCDPISGHTALYWYRQSLGQGLEFLIYFQGNSAPDKSGLPSDRFSAERTGGSVSTLTIQRTQQEDSAVYLCASSLARGANEQFFGPGTRLTVL.

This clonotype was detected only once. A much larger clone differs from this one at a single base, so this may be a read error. The CDR3 region is CASSQGPWAGPVDTGELFF. The CDR3 DNA is TGCGCCAGCAGCCAAGGCCCATGGGCAGGGCCGGTCGACACCGGGGAGCTGTTTTTT. The chain has TRBV4-3 and TRBJ2-2, with D possibly matching TRBD1 (5 bases). Trimming left V 1 base short and J 3 bases short, with 21 bases between. CDR1 is LGHNA and CDR2 is YSLEER in the germline V gene. This CDR3 spans 19 amino acids.

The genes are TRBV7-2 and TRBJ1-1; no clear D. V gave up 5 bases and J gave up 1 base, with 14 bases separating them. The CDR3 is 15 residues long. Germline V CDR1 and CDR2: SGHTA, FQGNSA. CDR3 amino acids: CASSPVSRRNTEAFF. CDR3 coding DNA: TGTGCCAGCAGCCCGGTATCACGAAGGAACACTGAAGCTTTCTTT.